The 25 T cell receptor beta chains in this list originate from one sample, sequenced in a study of CD8+ T cells in alopecia areata. Documented treatment: oral pan-JAK inhibitor, 5-10 mg twice daily. Investigators isolated RNA and reverse transcribed it into cDNA to act as the sequencing template. Using immunoSEQ multiplex PCR, the repertoire was profiled, and TCRdb retains in-frame clones only, with some absent. The sample has 90,000 to 150,000 clones; 53% are singletons. The material sequenced was CD4+ T cells sorted from blood, taken at week 4, from a patient treated with tofacitinib. These receptors originate from a human donor with alopecia areata.

The V call is TRBV10-3, the J call TRBJ2-3; 8 bases match TRBD1. Germline assignment: CDR1 ENHRY and CDR2 SYGVKD. Unmatched junction bases numbered 7, after V lost 3 bases and J lost 2 bases. This CDR3 is built from 16 residues. The CDR3 DNA is TGTGCCATCAGTGACAGACTGCAGGGGGCCACAGATACGCAGTATTTT. Protein sequence: CAISDRLQGATDTQYF.

This rearrangement joins TRBV29-1 to TRBJ1-1; possibly TRBD1 for D (6 bases). This CDR3 has 14 amino acids. The germline CDR1 and CDR2 sequences are SQVTM and ANQGSEA. With 4 bases removed from V and 4 bases from J, the gap between germline ends came to 16 bases. The CDR3 is CSVVSRGGSTEAFF. The CDR3 nucleotides are TGCAGCGTTGTCTCCAGGGGAGGGAGCACTGAAGCTTTCTTT.

J is TRBJ2-7 and V is TRBV29-1; tentatively, D is TRBD1 (6 bases). The CDR3 loop spans 12 amino acids. Trimming left V 6 bases short and J 3 bases short, with 12 bases between. Germline CDR1 SQVTM, CDR2 ANQGSEA. The CDR3 DNA is TGCAGCGTGTCCTTACAGGGCTACGAGCAGTACTTC. Its protein product is CSVSLQGYEQYF.

This rearrangement joins TRBV4-1 to TRBJ1-2, with D perhaps TRBD1 (6 bases). CDR3 length: 18 residues. The germline V and J ends were trimmed by 4 bases and 4 bases, with 25 bases remaining between them. Germline CDR1 reads MGHRA; CDR2 reads YSYEKL. CDR3 residues: CASSLPERGAGVIYGYTF. CDR3 nucleotides: TGCGCCAGCAGCCTCCCTGAGCGGGGGGCAGGGGTAATCTATGGCTACACCTTC.

This clone was detected a few times. The chain combines TRBV29-1 with TRBJ2-1; the D gene is possibly TRBD2 (6 bases). Trimming took off 3 bases at V and 7 bases at J, with 7 bases between the two ends. CDR1 and CDR2 from the germline V gene are SQVTM and ANQGSEA. The CDR3 is 11 residues long. The CDR3 DNA sequence: TGCAGCGTTGATCGGGGGAATGAGCAGTTCTTC. This encodes CSVDRGNEQFF.

The CDR3 DNA sequence: TGCAGCGTTTACCTAGGACAGGGGGTCTCTCCTGAAGCTTTCTTT. Amino acids: CSVYLGQGVSPEAFF. The rearrangement joins TRBV29-1 to TRBJ1-1; 10 bases are shared with TRBD1. Unmatched junction bases numbered 12, after V lost 5 bases and J lost 6 bases. Germline CDR1 reads SQVTM; CDR2 reads ANQGSEA. This CDR3 spans 15 amino acids.

This clone showed up just a few times. The chain is built from TRBV6-4 and TRBJ1-1, with D possibly being TRBD1 (6 bases). The CDR3 consists of 16 residues. Per the germline V gene, CDR1 is MRHNA and CDR2 is SNTAGT. Between the trimmed V and J ends, which lost 6 bases and 4 bases, there was a span of 21 bases. CDR3 in amino acids: CASRRTGGATGTEAFF. The DNA of the CDR3 is TGTGCCAGCAGACGGACTGGGGGGGCCACGGGCACTGAAGCTTTCTTT.

V and J are TRBV25-1 and TRBJ2-2; maybe TRBD1 (5 bases). V lost 3 bases and J lost 7, with 9 bases in between. CDR3 length equals 13 residues. Germline CDR1 is MGHDK and CDR2 is SYGVNS. The CDR3 is CASSDLGDGELFF. The CDR3 nucleotides read TGTGCCAGCAGTGATTTAGGGGACGGGGAGCTGTTTTTT.

V usage is TRBV6-1 and J usage is TRBJ2-7; TRBD2 agrees at 7 bases. Germline CDR1 MNHNS, CDR2 SASEGT. J lost 5 bases, V lost 1 base, and 5 bases had no gene match. This CDR3 is 14 amino acids long. CDR3 DNA: TGTGCCAGCAGTGAAGGACTAGCCTTGGACGAGCAGTACTTC. This encodes CASSEGLALDEQYF.

In its sample, this clone was seen a few times. The V and J genes are TRBV5-1 and TRBJ2-1; 9 bases fit TRBD1. Trimming took 2 bases from V and 16 from J; bases not matched to a gene: 7. Germline CDR1 is SGHRS and CDR2 is YFSETQ. The CDR3 spans 12 residues. CDR3 DNA sequence: TGCGCCAGCAGCTTCGACCGGGACAGGGACTTCTTC. Protein product: CASSFDRDRDFF. The full variable domain, completed using reference TRBV5-1 and TRBJ2-1, is KAGVTQTPRYLIKTRGQQVTLSCSPISGHRSVSWYQQTPGQGLQFLFEYFSETQRNKGNFPGRFSGRQFSNSRSEMNVSTLELGDSALYLCASSFDRDRDFFGPGTRLTVL.

V is TRBV5-1 and J is TRBJ2-7; no definite D call. Germline CDR1 and CDR2: SGHRS and YFSETQ. CDR3 length: 13 residues. V was pared by 0 bases and J by 5 bases, with 9 bases between. The CDR3 DNA reads TGCGCCAGCAGCTTGGTGGTAGCCAACGAGCAGTACTTC. Encoded protein: CASSLVVANEQYF. The entire variable domain, with the rest obtained from reference TRBV5-1 and TRBJ2-7, is as follows: KAGVTQTPRYLIKTRGQQVTLSCSPISGHRSVSWYQQTPGQGLQFLFEYFSETQRNKGNFPGRFSGRQFSNSRSEMNVSTLELGDSALYLCASSLVVANEQYFGPGTRLTVT.

The V and J genes are TRBV6-5 and TRBJ2-1; D is possibly TRBD2 (5 bases). Germline CDR1 reads MNHEY; CDR2 reads SVGAGI. V shed 2 bases and J shed 3 bases, with 5 bases lying between them. The CDR3 contains 13 residues. The CDR3 nucleotides are TGTGCCAGCAGTTACGACTACTACAATGAGCAGTTCTTC. Its translation: CASSYDYYNEQFF.

V gene TRBV29-1 combines with J gene TRBJ2-1; D is possibly TRBD2 (6 bases). Germline V CDR1 and CDR2: SQVTM, ANQGSEA. V shed 4 bases and J shed 3 bases, with 16 bases lying between them. The CDR3 spans 15 residues. CDR3 sequence reads: CSVVGDGRIYNEQFF. The CDR3 DNA reads TGCAGCGTTGTAGGCGACGGGAGAATCTACAATGAGCAGTTCTTC.

V is TRBV6-5 and J is TRBJ2-7, with D possibly being TRBD2 (5 bases). V was shortened by 6 bases and J by 1 base, with 16 bases between the two germline ends. This CDR3 has 15 residues. Germline V gives CDR1 MNHEY, CDR2 SVGAGI. CDR3 loop: CASSIKGGRSYEQYF. The DNA of the CDR3 is TGTGCCAGCAGCATTAAGGGTGGGAGATCCTACGAGCAGTACTTC.

This rearrangement joins TRBV29-1 to TRBJ2-1; the match to TRBD2 covers 12 bases. Germline V gene sequence: CDR1 SQVTM, CDR2 ANQGSEA. The V segment lost 3 bases and the J segment 7 bases; nucleotides outside the gene matches: 1. CDR3 length: 13 amino acids. The CDR3 loop reads CSVDGTSGNEQFF. CDR3 nucleotide sequence: TGCAGCGTTGACGGGACTAGCGGGAATGAGCAGTTCTTC.

This clone was seen a handful of times. One end of the junction does not line up with germline, which may come from a read error. The chain recombines TRBV30 with TRBJ2-7, with 8 bases aligning to TRBD1. The V gene's germline CDR1 is GTSNPN and CDR2 SVGIG (reference sequence). The CDR3 length is 12 residues. The CDR3 protein is CAWKVGTGDSLF. CDR3 in DNA: TGTGCCTGGAAAGTCGGGACAGGCGACTCCCTTTTC.

The chain carries TRBV6-5 and TRBJ2-7; D gene ambiguous. This CDR3 has 15 amino acids. In germline, CDR1 is MNHEY, CDR2 SVGAGI. Between the trimmed V and J ends, which lost 0 bases and 0 bases, there was a span of 9 bases. The CDR3 bases are TGTGCCAGCAGTTACTCGTCCGTCGTCTCCTACGAGCAGTACTTC. It specifies CASSYSSVVSYEQYF.

This clone has just a few counts. In the same sample, other DNA sequences code for this CDR3. V usage is TRBV30 and J usage is TRBJ2-5; 7 nucleotides match TRBD2. CDR1 and CDR2 (germline): GTSNPN, SVGIG (reference sequence). V lost 0 bases and J lost 5; bases outside the gene matches: 0. CDR3 size: 12 residues. The CDR3 loop reads CAWSVRGETQYF. The CDR3 DNA reads TGTGCCTGGAGTGTGCGGGGGGAGACCCAGTACTTC.

V gene TRBV2 combines with J gene TRBJ2-1, with 8 bases that match TRBD2. The CDR3 covers 18 residues. V was pared by 6 bases and J by 0 bases, with 13 bases of the junction left unmatched. In germline, CDR1 is SNHLY, CDR2 FYNNEI. DNA for the CDR3: TGTGCCAGCAGCAGGGCAACTAGCGGTGAAAGCTCCTACAATGAGCAGTTCTTC. It is translated as CASSRATSGESSYNEQFF.

The sample holds a few counts of this clone. The chain uses TRBV27 and TRBJ1-2, with no clear D. Trimming took off 8 bases at V and 3 bases at J, with 10 bases between the two ends. The germline gives CDR1 MNHEY, CDR2 SMNVEV (reference sequence). The CDR3 length is 12 residues. The chain's CDR3 is CASATSDYGYTF. CDR3 DNA: TGTGCCAGCGCCACGTCGGACTATGGCTACACCTTC.

The CDR3, as DNA: TGTGCCAGCAGCCAACTAGGCCTGGAACACACTGAAGCTTTCTTT. It translates to CASSQLGLEHTEAFF. The V and J genes are TRBV14 and TRBJ1-1, with D unclear. The CDR3 covers 15 residues. The V end lost 2 bases, the J end lost 3 bases, and 13 bases lay between the germline ends. CDR1 is SGHDN, CDR2 FVKESK, per germline.

In its sample, this clone was seen a few times. The J gene is TRBJ2-2, the V gene TRBV5-4, with 7 bases lining up with TRBD2. This CDR3 has 15 residues. V shed 4 bases and J 4 bases; nucleotides not matched to a gene: 7. The germline V gene encodes CDR1 SGHNT and CDR2 YYREEE (reference sequence). The CDR3 DNA reads as TGTGCCAGCAGCCGCACTAGCGAAAGCACCGGGGAGCTGTTTTTT. This encodes CASSRTSESTGELFF.

This clone was detected a few times. This chain joins TRBV29-1 and TRBJ2-7; 7 bases align to TRBD1. Germline lookup yields CDR1 SQVTM and CDR2 ANQGSEA. Trimming at V came to 4 bases and at J to 3 bases, leaving 3 bases not matched to a gene. This CDR3 is 12 amino acids long. For the CDR3, the DNA is TGCAGCGTTGCTACAGGGGACTACGAGCAGTACTTC. Its protein is CSVATGDYEQYF.

This clone was seen a few times. The chain has TRBV27 and TRBJ2-2; 13 bases are a match to TRBD2. Trimming removed 5 bases from V and 5 bases from J; junction bases left unmatched: 8. The CDR3 sequence is 17 residues long. The germline gives CDR1 MNHEY, CDR2 SMNVEV (reference sequence). DNA of the CDR3: TGTGCCAGCAGTCTCTGGACTAGCGGGAGCGGAACCGGGGAGCTGTTTTTT. Translation gives CASSLWTSGSGTGELFF.

The V call is TRBV19, the J call TRBJ2-1; 7 bases line up with TRBD2. The CDR3 sequence is 14 residues long. J gave up 5 bases and V 7 bases, and 8 bases lay outside the gene matches. Germline values: CDR1 LNHDA, CDR2 SQIVND (reference sequence). In DNA form, the CDR3 reads TGTGCCAGTACCCCGGGACTACAGAACAATGAGCAGTTCTTC. As protein: CASTPGLQNNEQFF.